This T cell receptor beta chain is from a study of cytomegalovirus exposure and HLA in healthy donors (dated 2017 in TCRdb). A note on the overall study: An earlier analysis of approximately 640 of the donors reported approximately 300 Gb of sequence data and some 120 million unique TCR beta sequences from about 179 million T cells. The study was designed to test whether signatures of past pathogen exposure could be identified by cataloging public T cell receptors. Of the roughly 400 genotyped donors, 81% were placed in the genetic ancestry cluster associated with self-reported Caucasian donors. Alongside the repertoire data, information on donor age, sex, ethnicity and CMV serostatus was compiled. Besides the first cohort of 550 to 750 subjects, a separate validation cohort made up of 120 or so different subjects was used. In a later genetic analysis, genome-wide SNP genotypes for about three fifths of the 666 donors were used, and that subset was treated as a discovery cohort. The study used immunosequencing to profile the T cell repertoires of about 670 subjects and linked those repertoires to cytomegalovirus serostatus. The number of donors typed differed by locus, with about 620-630 for A, B, C, DRB1 and DQB1, roughly 550 for DQA1, 600 to 610 for DPA1, and about 450 for DPB1. Among about 400 genotyped donors of the cohort, an average of approximately 240,000 unique TCR beta nucleotide sequences was sequenced per donor, of which about 18% were non-productive. Rather than using new phenotypic data, the later analysis identified candidate immune exposures from TCR beta sequences and from how often those sequences occurred across donors. Every discovery cohort repertoire had been produced on one sequencing platform. HLA typing covered class I and class II loci at four-digit resolution. Roughly 5 DR-DQ haplotypes were handled as single units for association and clustering because linkage in the cohort was strong. An earlier analysis of around 580 of the donors used high-throughput TCR beta sequencing to judge whether each TCR beta V gene segment behaved as functional or pseudogenic. About 280 gigabases of sequencing data and tens of millions of unique TCR sequences made up an early release that covered approximately 650 HLA-typed donors. A later analysis re-analyzed previously published TCR beta repertoires from approximately 700 donors and added high-resolution HLA genotyping to study TCR occurrence patterns. The study combined high-throughput TCR immunosequencing, statistical association of individual TCRs with disease status, and machine learning to predict cytomegalovirus infection status.

The paper as a whole reports these results and caveats: A later analysis reported that several top co-occurrence clusters appeared linked to parvovirus B19, influenza, CMV and Epstein-Barr virus. CMV serostatus was the only immune exposure information available for the cohort. Roughly 15 rarely observed V segments, including chromosome 9 orphons, were excluded from the earlier analysis of about 610 of the donors because counts were too low. Linkage disequilibrium might explain the correlated functional status among segregating V segments, but an unknown experimental factor could not be ruled out. The sequencing pipeline was judged likely to have produced a cluster of highly shared sequence variants as a technical artifact. Across donors, most TCR sequences were observed very rarely, whereas some public TCRs were present in many individuals. According to the authors, the approach could potentially be generalized to other disease states and immunological phenotypes. According to a later genetic analysis, donors in an Asian-associated ancestry cluster had fewer N-insertions in productive TCRs than the roughly 670-donor mean. The study listed approximately 150 TCR beta chains as associated with cytomegalovirus. Because the 87-base-pair reads could not distinguish some IMGT-functional V segments, including TRBV6-2 and TRBV6-3, those segments were excluded. Broadly in line with IMGT annotations, most TCR beta V segments showed up in productive rearrangements about 87% or about 30% of the time in an earlier analysis of 587 of the donors. A further reported finding was that TCR beta sequences accurately predicted the HLA-A and HLA-B alleles for most subjects in the first cohort. In this cohort, only TCR beta chains were sequenced, and detectable features were limited by the absence of alpha or paired-chain data. Roughly uniform sequencing depth across donors was assumed in presence/absence analyses, although this assumption may not hold. In a later analysis, the rate of TCR association differed among HLA loci, with DRB1 alleles having the most associated TCRs and HLA-C alleles having the fewest. Three of the identified cytomegalovirus-associated TCR beta chains were confirmed in vitro to be specific for cytomegalovirus antigens. When HLA alleles, especially DR and DQ, strongly co-occurred, TCR associations were difficult to assign to individual alleles. Specific HLA alleles were associated with 15,000 to 20,000 TCR beta sequences at a false discovery rate of 0.05 in a later analysis. According to a later analysis, most CMV-associated TCR beta chains appeared to be HLA-restricted, and the HLA associations seemed to be driven largely by CMV exposure. Because HLA typing was unavailable for some donors at each locus, only the typed subset was used in association tests. In a later genetic analysis, a missense DCLRE1C variant was associated with V-gene and J-gene trimming of TCR beta chains, and the association was replicated in an independent cohort. The classifier was reported to diagnose cytomegalovirus status with high specificity and sensitivity in both the original cohort and the validation cohort. A later analysis found that HLA-associated TCR beta chains were more clonally expanded and had lower generation probabilities than equally common non-associated chains.

CDR1 is given as SNHLY and CDR2 as FYNNEI, both from the germline V gene. V is cut back by 6 bases and J by 6 bases, with 4 bases in the junction unmatched. The CDR3 runs 13 residues from the cysteine to the phenylalanine. Only the CDR3 DNA stays, 39 bases, in frame from base 1. Worth noting for this clone: The antigen it binds to is not known.

Library preparation used the immunoSEQ multiplex PCR assay. A mixture of 60 forward primers for TCR Vbeta segments and 13 reverse primers for TCR Jbeta segments was used in the multiplex PCR. Amplification of the CDR3 region of rearranged TCR beta genes was performed with a multiplex PCR assay on genomic DNA. The Illumina HiSeq System was used to sequence the amplified TCR beta libraries as 87-base-pair reads. The authors processed their data as follows. In a later analysis, around 80 million unique TCR beta chains were counted across the 500 to 700 repertoires, and some 10 million of these chains were shared by at least two donors. To remove PCR and sequencing errors, raw reads were error-corrected and collapsed into unique sequences using a nearest-neighbor algorithm that merged closely related sequences. CDR3 sequences were aligned to IMGT reference sequences to assign V, D and J gene segments. For a sequence to be retained, a match of at least six nucleotides to both a V gene segment and a J gene segment was required. Rearrangements were classified as productive when the CDR3 lacked stop codons and remained in frame with V and J, and all other rearrangements were classified as non-productive. CDR3 was defined according to IMGT convention as the region running from the second conserved V-encoded cysteine to the conserved J-encoded phenylalanine. The earlier analysis of a few hundred of the donors excluded any sequence lacking an unambiguous match to a single V gene segment. An earlier analysis of almost 600 of the donors classified V segments as functional when productive rearrangements were above 56.7% and as segregating when the standard deviation between donors was above 5%. A statistical classification framework was built for diagnosing cytomegalovirus status from the catalog of TCR beta chain sequences. A later analysis assigned V and J genes by comparing TCR nucleotide sequences with IMGT/GENE-DB human TR gene sequences. Using the TCRdist pipeline, a later analysis assigned CDR3 sequences along with most-parsimonious VDJ recombination scenarios. In a later analysis, each TCR beta chain was defined by its CDR3 amino acid sequence together with its V-gene family, and reads without a unique V-gene family were excluded. As a way to deal with suspected cross-contamination and a sequencing artifact, a later analysis dropped 450 to 700 nucleotide sequences that were highly shared and had low generation probability. In a later analysis, a clonal expansion index was calculated for each public chain from normalized within-repertoire ranks of inferred template counts. Generation probabilities in a later analysis came from a VDJ recombination model fitted to out-of-frame rearrangements, and those results were checked against IGoR. In a later analysis, TCR-TCR, TCR-HLA and TCR-CMV co-occurrence was scored with hypergeometric tests, and a repertoire-size bias correction was applied to TCR pairs. In a later analysis, false discovery rates were estimated by permuting HLA or CMV assignments 20 times. In a later analysis, co-occurring TCRs were grouped using DBSCAN, and TCRdist sequence similarity was added for clustering within HLA-allele-positive subsets. Co-occurrence clustering excluded repertoires with fewer than 30,000 or more than 120,000 public chains, plus five with anomalous nucleotide sharing. In TCRdb, the immuneACCESS table is reduced to in-frame sequences with V and J assigned. These tables do not hold every clone; where another copy was compared, an unresolved V gene accounts for under half, and the others remain unexplained. That table is the source of V, J and clone size, and D and trimming were worked out from the DNA. In this sample's table one finds roughly 100,000 clones. Together, the top ten hold 3.4% of the sample.

The cohort comprised around 690 healthy bone marrow donors. At the time of sampling, every cohort member was nominally healthy, though immune exposures that went unrecorded were likely present. The donor was CMV seronegative and was included in the group of a few hundred seronegative cohort members. A peripheral blood sample was provided by each donor, and peripheral blood mononuclear cells were used for TCR beta sequencing. The Qiagen DNeasy Blood Extraction Kit was used to extract genomic DNA from the blood cell samples. The sequence came from a woman aged 25 to 45 in good health and CMV-seronegative. This chain is built from TRBV2 and TRBJ1-2, with TRBD1 identical over 10 junction bases. Sequenced sample: PBMCs. The DNA sequence is given as TGTGCCAGCAGCGGGGACAGGGGCCATGGCTACACCTTC. It is translated as CASSGDRGHGYTF. This CDR3, with the reference TRBV2 and TRBJ1-2 proteins standing in past its ends, gives the full variable domain EPEVTQTPSHQVTQMGQEVILRCVPISNHLYFYWYRQILGQKVEFLVSFYNNEISEKSEIFDDQFSVERPDGSNFTLKIRSTKLEDSAMYFCASSGDRGHGYTFGSGTRLTVV.